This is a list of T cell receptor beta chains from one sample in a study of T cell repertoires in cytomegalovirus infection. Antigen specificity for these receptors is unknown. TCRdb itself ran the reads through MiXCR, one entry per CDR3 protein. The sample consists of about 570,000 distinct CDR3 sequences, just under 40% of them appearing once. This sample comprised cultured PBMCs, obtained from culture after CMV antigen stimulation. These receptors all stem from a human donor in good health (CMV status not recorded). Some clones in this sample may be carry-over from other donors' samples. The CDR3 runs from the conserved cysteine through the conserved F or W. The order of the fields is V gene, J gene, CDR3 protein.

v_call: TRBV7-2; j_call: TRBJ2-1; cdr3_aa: CASSYKSGTSGALALNEQFF
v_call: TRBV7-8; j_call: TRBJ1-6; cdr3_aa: CASSLASRAGLNSPLHF
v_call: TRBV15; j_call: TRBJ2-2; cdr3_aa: CATSSTQGTIITGELFF
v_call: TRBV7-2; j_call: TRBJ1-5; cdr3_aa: CASSQGAVQPQHF
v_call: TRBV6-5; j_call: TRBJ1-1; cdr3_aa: CASSYSNRGRGEAFF
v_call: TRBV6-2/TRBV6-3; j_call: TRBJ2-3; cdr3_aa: CASWPSGRSDTQYF
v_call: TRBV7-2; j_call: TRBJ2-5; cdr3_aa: CASSLAWGRETQYF
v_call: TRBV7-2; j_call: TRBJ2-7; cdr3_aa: CASSLGGTYPSEQYF
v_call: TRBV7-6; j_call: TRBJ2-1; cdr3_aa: CASGIYRGSSYNEQFF
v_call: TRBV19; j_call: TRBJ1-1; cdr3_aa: CASSIVFDMNTEAFF
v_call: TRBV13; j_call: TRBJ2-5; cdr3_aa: CASSLSAAPGTQYF
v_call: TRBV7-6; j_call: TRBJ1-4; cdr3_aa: CASSLRAATNEKLFF
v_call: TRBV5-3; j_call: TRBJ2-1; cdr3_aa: CARSLAWLAYYNEQFF
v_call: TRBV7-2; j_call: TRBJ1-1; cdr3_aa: CASSLSAANTEAFF
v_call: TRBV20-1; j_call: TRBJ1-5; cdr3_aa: CSAAEFKYSNQPQHF
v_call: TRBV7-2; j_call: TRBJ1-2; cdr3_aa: CASSSIRQGDGYTF
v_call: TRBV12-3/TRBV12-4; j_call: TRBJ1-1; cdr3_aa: CASSQDRYTEAFF
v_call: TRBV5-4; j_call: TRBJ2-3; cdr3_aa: CASSPDLATDTQYF
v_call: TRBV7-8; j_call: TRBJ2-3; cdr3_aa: CASRNPGDTQYF
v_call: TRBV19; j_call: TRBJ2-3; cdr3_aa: CASTGLRTDTQYF
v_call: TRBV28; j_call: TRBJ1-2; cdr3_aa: CASSSGTVGGYTF
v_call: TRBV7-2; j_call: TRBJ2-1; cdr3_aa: CASSQTRDTQIYNEQFF
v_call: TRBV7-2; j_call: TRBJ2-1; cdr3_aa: CASSLSGTFYNEQFF
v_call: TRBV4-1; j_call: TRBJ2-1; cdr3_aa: CASGPSDRSYNEQFF
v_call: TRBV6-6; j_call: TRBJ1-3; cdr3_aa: CASTLSETLSGNTIYF
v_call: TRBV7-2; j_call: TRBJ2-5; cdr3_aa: CASSLVVGLRGETQYF
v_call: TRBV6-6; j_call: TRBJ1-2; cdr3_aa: CASSYEGLDYGYTF
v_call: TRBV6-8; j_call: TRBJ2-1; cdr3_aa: CASSYLAGVYEQFF
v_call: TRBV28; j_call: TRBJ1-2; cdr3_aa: CASSLSRRGGSYGYTF
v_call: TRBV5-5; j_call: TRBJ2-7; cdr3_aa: CASSSSPGGYEQYF
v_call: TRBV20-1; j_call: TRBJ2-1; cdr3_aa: CSAGSSGASNNEQFF
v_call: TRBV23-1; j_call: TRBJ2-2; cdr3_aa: CASSPHPPQDTKNTGELFF
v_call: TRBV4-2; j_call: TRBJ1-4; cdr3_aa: CASRWDRDGEKLFF
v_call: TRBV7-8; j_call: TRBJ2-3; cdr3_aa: CASSLNTGGDTQYF
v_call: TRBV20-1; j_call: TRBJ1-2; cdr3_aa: CSARDRVTAAISNYGYTF
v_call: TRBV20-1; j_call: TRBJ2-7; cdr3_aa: CSATGPSRAYEQYF
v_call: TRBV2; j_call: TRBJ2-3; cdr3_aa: CASSGRDRRGDTQYF
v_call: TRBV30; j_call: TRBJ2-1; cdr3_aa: CAWTEGGSFSYNEQFF
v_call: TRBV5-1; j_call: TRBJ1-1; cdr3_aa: CASSSTPTGWNTEAFF
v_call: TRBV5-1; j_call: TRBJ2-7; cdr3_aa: CASSRNLQAGSSYEQYF
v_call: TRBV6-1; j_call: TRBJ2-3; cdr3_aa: CASSPPGHLTDTQYF
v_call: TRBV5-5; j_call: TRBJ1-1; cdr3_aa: CASRSRDGPREAFF
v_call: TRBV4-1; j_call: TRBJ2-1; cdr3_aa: CASSQPTRDRHNEQFF
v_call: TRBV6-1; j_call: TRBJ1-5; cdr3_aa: CASSESRAGQPQHF
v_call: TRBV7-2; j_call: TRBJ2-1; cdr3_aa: CASSVMREQFF
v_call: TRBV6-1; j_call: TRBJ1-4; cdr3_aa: CASSEDRDEKLFF
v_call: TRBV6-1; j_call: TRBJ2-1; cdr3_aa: CASSAAGVGEVNEQFF
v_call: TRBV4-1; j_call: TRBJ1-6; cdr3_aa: CASSQESGSYNSPLHF
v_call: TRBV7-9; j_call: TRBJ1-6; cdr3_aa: CASSPLETWDWGQGSSPLHF
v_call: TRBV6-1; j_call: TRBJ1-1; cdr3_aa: CASRRDRGDTEAFF
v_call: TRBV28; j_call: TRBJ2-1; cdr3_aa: CASTTGGANSYNEQFF
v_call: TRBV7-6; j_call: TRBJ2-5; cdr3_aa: CASSASGRAETQYF
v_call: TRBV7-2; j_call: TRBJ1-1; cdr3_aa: CASSSLYAAGAFF